This entry lists 2 T cell receptor beta chains sequenced from one sample in a study of shared clonotypes between healthy human individuals. Some clones are missing from TCRdb's copy, which holds only in-frame ones; the method was immunoSEQ multiplex PCR. The data show around 560,000 clones, 95% seen once. CD45RO negativity and positive selection for CCR7 defined naive CD8 cells, a population that excluded terminally differentiated effector memory CD45RA+ cells. The material sequenced was naive CD8+ T cells sorted from blood. These receptors were taken from a woman aged 25-40 years in good health.

This chain joins TRBV7-9 and TRBJ2-7; D may be TRBD2 (6 bases). V lost 3 bases and J 2 bases, leaving 14 bases between the germline ends. The CDR3 is 15 amino acids. Germline V gives CDR1 SEHNR, CDR2 FQNEAQ (reference sequence). CDR3 sequence reads: CASSLSERAAYEQYF. In nucleotides, the CDR3 is TGTGCCAGCAGCTTGTCGGAGCGGGCAGCCTACGAGCAGTACTTC.

The chain carries TRBV27 and TRBJ2-3, with 7 bases identical to TRBD2. Germline V gene sequence: CDR1 MNHEY, CDR2 SMNVEV (reference sequence). The CDR3 contains 14 residues. Trimming cost V 10 bases and J 3 bases; bases outside gene matches: 10. In DNA, the CDR3 is TGTGCCACCTCGGGACTACGAGATACAGATACGCAGTATTTT. It is translated as CATSGLRDTDTQYF.